The clone carrying this TCR beta chain occurred a few times. Its antigen is as yet unknown. This sample was included in a study of response to subunit inactivated influenza vaccine. Notes on the study in general: It was suggested by the authors that few new T cells are recruited by each seasonal influenza vaccination.

TCRdb re-analysed the RT-PCR reads in MiXCR, keeping a single row per CDR3 protein. The sample consists of 150,000 to 200,000 distinct CDR3 sequences, about 10% of them appearing once. After removal of 6 bases from V and 0 bases from J, the junction contained 17 bases not matched to a gene. This CDR3 contains 19 residues. The V call is TRBV12-3 or TRBV12-4, the J call TRBJ2-3, with 8 positions matching TRBD2. Sequencing used non-naive T cells sorted from PBMCs, obtained on the day of vaccination. This clonotype was obtained from a man over 45 who received an inactivated influenza vaccine. CDR3 sequence (DNA): TGTGCCAGCAGCTCCTCAGGGGCGACTAGCGCAACTAGCACAGATACGCAGTATTTT. Translated, it gives CASSSSGATSATSTDTQYF.